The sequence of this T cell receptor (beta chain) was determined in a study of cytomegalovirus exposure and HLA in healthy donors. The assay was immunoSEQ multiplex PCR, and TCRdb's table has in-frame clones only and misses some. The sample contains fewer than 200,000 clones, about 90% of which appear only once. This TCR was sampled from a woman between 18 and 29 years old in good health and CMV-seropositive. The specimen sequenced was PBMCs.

The CDR3 nucleotides are TGTGCCAGTAGTCCGGGAGGATCATATACGCAGTATTTT. This gives the protein CASSPGGSYTQYF. The genes are TRBV19 and TRBJ2-3; TRBD2 matches 7 bases. Trimming cost V 5 bases and J 7 bases; bases outside gene matches: 6. CDR3 size: 13 residues. Per the germline V gene, CDR1 is LNHDA and CDR2 is SQIVND (reference sequence). The whole variable domain, remainder taken from reference TRBV19 and TRBJ2-3, is DGGITQSPKYLFRKEGQNVTLSCEQNLNHDAMYWYRQDPGQGLRLIYYSQIVNDFQKGDIAEGYSVSREKKESFPLTVTSAQKNPTAFYLCASSPGGSYTQYFGPGTRLTVL.